Described below is a single T cell receptor beta chain sequence and its context. Antigen unknown. This sample is part of a study of post-analysis software for immune sequencing data. In the study overall: There were relapsing-remitting, secondary progressive and progressive-relapsing multiple sclerosis among the disease courses included.

Regarding the study as a whole: Controls showed lower frequencies than patients for roughly five TRBV segments, and TRBV5-6, TRBV5-1 and TRBV20-1 were among these. There was significantly lower normalized Chao1 diversity in multiple sclerosis patients than in controls. The authors found that F measure strongly co-clustered same-batch samples.

Unique molecular identifiers tagged the TCR beta cDNA libraries. It was from approximately 0.91 to 9.4 million T cells that 450,000 to 550,000 cDNA molecules came. One entry per CDR3 protein, called by TCRdb with MiXCR from the PCR reads. Of hundreds of thousands of distinct CDR3 sequences listed, approximately 50% are singletons. The V gene's germline CDR1 is LNHNV and CDR2 YYDKDF (reference sequence). This CDR3 has 16 amino acids. V was cut by 3 bases and J by 0 bases, with 14 bases left in between. The chain uses TRBV15 and TRBJ1-2; TRBD1 is a possible D gene (5 bases). Material for sequencing was blood. The TCR was taken from a girl between 5 and 17 years old with multiple sclerosis. The CDR3 sequence is CATSSGTAPANYGYTF. Written as DNA, the CDR3 is TGTGCCACCAGCAGTGGGACGGCCCCAGCTAACTATGGCTACACCTTC.